The next 16 T cell receptor beta chains were all read from a single sample in a study of post-analysis software for immune sequencing data. The authors incorporated unique molecular identifiers into the TCR beta cDNA libraries. TCRdb called the PCR reads again in MiXCR, with one record for every CDR3 protein. The table lists more than 500,000 distinct CDR3 sequences, 34% of them singletons. General study points: TRBV5-6, TRBV5-1 and TRBV20-1 were among roughly five TRBV segments more frequent in patients than controls.

For these receptors, no antigen is known. Sequences were obtained from blood. All receptors come from a girl aged 2-17 years with multiple sclerosis.

The rearrangement uses TRBV20-1 and TRBJ2-7; 9 bases are shared with TRBD1. J gave up 1 base and V 6 bases, and 7 bases lay outside the gene matches. This CDR3 has 14 residues. Germline V lookup: CDR1 DFQATT, CDR2 SNEGSKA (reference sequence). The CDR3 DNA sequence: TGCAGTGCCAGGGACAGGGTAGTGTCCTACGAGCAGTACTTC. Amino acids: CSARDRVVSYEQYF.

V is TRBV3-1 and J is TRBJ2-7, with D possibly matching TRBD1 (6 bases). Germline CDR1 LGHDT, CDR2 YNNKEL (reference sequence). CDR3 size: 12 residues. V lost 4 bases and J lost 9, with 13 bases in between. CDR3 in amino acids: CASSPGQIGQYF. The CDR3, as DNA: TGTGCCAGCAGCCCGGGACAAATCGGGCAGTACTTC.

This clonotype was recorded at least ten times. This chain links TRBV6-2 or TRBV6-3 with TRBJ2-1; D assignment may be TRBD1 or TRBD2 (5 bases each). The CDR3 runs 14 residues. Between the trimmed V and J ends, which lost 7 bases and 2 bases, there was a span of 12 bases. The germline V gene encodes CDR1 MNHEY and CDR2 SVGEGT. The DNA for the CDR3 is TGTGCCAGCAACGAGGGGCCGGCCTACAATGAGCAGTTCTTC. Amino acids: CASNEGPAYNEQFF.

The chain uses TRBV3-1 and TRBJ2-1; weak D call: TRBD2 (5 bases). Looked up from germline, CDR1 is LGHDT and CDR2 is YNNKEL (reference sequence). CDR3 length: 17 residues. The V gene lost 5 bases and the J gene lost 0 bases, with 17 bases spanning the gap. The CDR3 DNA reads TGTGCCAGCAGCGGTGGAGGACTTCCAAGCTCCTACAATGAGCAGTTCTTC. Amino acid sequence: CASSGGGLPSSYNEQFF.

This clonotype appeared many times. The genes are TRBV5-1 and TRBJ2-1; D possibly matches TRBD1 or TRBD2 (5 bases each). Trimming took 4 bases from V and 2 from J, leaving 10 bases between them. The CDR3 totals 14 residues. Germline V lookup: CDR1 SGHRS, CDR2 YFSETQ. CDR3 region: CASSRDVTYNEQFF. The CDR3 DNA is TGCGCCAGCAGCAGGGACGTAACCTACAATGAGCAGTTCTTC.

The chain recombines TRBV5-8 with TRBJ1-4; D is perhaps TRBD1 (5 bases). This CDR3 spans 17 amino acids. The V and J ends lost 4 bases and 0 bases respectively, with 16 bases between them. CDR1 SGHTS and CDR2 YDEGEE come from the germline V gene. CDR3 sequence reads: CASSVRTGGSTNEKLFF. CDR3 bases: TGTGCCAGCAGCGTCCGGACCGGGGGATCAACTAATGAAAAACTGTTTTTT.

The chain has TRBV7-8 and TRBJ1-1, with D possibly TRBD1 on 5 matching bases. Germline V gene sequence: CDR1 SGHVS, CDR2 FQNEAQ. Trimming stripped 2 bases from V and 5 bases from J, with 12 bases between. This CDR3 is 14 amino acids long. Written as DNA, the CDR3 is TGTGCCAGCAGCTTACCAGGGATGGGGACTGAAGCTTTCTTT. Amino acids: CASSLPGMGTEAFF. The complete variable domain, with remaining parts taken from reference TRBV7-8 and TRBJ1-1, reads GAGVSQSPRYKVAKRGQDVALRCDPISGHVSLFWYQQALGQGPEFLTYFQNEAQLDKSGLPSDRFFAERPEGSVSTLKIQRTQQEDSAVYLCASSLPGMGTEAFFGQGTRLTVV.

This clonotype was seen a few times. This chain joins TRBV18 and TRBJ2-5; either TRBD1 or TRBD2 may fit D (5 bases each). The V end lost 2 bases, the J end lost 5 bases, and 15 bases lay between the germline ends. The CDR3 contains 15 residues. CDR1 and CDR2 from the germline V gene are KGHSH and LQKENI. The CDR3 coding sequence is TGTGCCAGCTCACCAGGCTTGGTTGGGGGTGAGACCCAGTACTTC. Amino acids: CASSPGLVGGETQYF. The whole variable domain, filled in from reference TRBV18 and TRBJ2-5, reads NAGVMQNPRHLVRRRGQEARLRCSPMKGHSHVYWYRQLPEEGLKFMVYLQKENIIDESGMPKERFSAEFPKEGPSILRIQQVVRGDSAAYFCASSPGLVGGETQYFGPGTRLLVL.

This clonotype turned up a few times. The DNA of the CDR3 is TGTGCCAGCAGCTTTGACAGGGGGAGCTCCTACAATGAGCAGTTCTTC. Translating it yields CASSFDRGSSYNEQFF. This chain uses TRBV5-6 with TRBJ2-1, with 9 bases lining up with TRBD1. The germline CDR1 and CDR2 sequences are SGHDT and YYEEEE. Trimming cost V 2 bases and J 0 bases; bases outside gene matches: 3. The CDR3 totals 16 residues.

In its sample, this clonotype was seen a few times. The chain uses TRBV29-1 and TRBJ1-5, with TRBD1 matching 8 bases. The germline gives CDR1 SQVTM, CDR2 ANQGSEA. This CDR3 is 13 amino acids long. V shed 6 bases and J 3 bases; nucleotides not matched to a gene: 4. This CDR3 reads CSVETGVNQPQHF. The DNA of the CDR3 is TGCAGCGTGGAGACAGGGGTCAATCAGCCCCAGCATTTT.

This clonotype was found a few times. The chain has TRBV5-1 and TRBJ2-5; D unresolved. Germline CDR1 reads SGHRS; CDR2 reads YFSETQ. V lost 0 bases, J lost 4 bases, and 10 bases lay in between. The CDR3 is made up of 14 amino acids. The CDR3 reads CASSLDQPPETQYF. CDR3 nucleotide sequence: TGCGCCAGCAGCTTGGATCAGCCACCAGAGACCCAGTACTTC.

This clonotype showed up just a few times. CDR3 residues: CASAPEGLESTDTQYF. For the CDR3, the DNA is TGTGCTAGTGCTCCCGAGGGTCTGGAGAGCACAGATACGCAGTATTTT. The chain couples TRBV12-5 to TRBJ2-3; weak D call: TRBD2 (5 bases). Germline CDR1 is LGHNT and CDR2 is FRNRAP. V was trimmed by 7 bases and J by 0 bases, leaving 17 bases between them. This CDR3 has 16 residues.

This clonotype has just a few counts. The chain couples TRBV10-3 to TRBJ2-6, with 10 bases lining up with TRBD2. The CDR3 runs to 14 residues. The V segment lost 8 bases and the J segment 2 bases; nucleotides outside the gene matches: 0. CDR1 is ENHRY and CDR2 is SYGVKD in the germline V gene. The CDR3 sequence: CAIGLAAGANVLTF. In DNA form, the CDR3 reads TGTGCCATCGGACTAGCGGCTGGGGCCAACGTCCTGACTTTC.

This sequence joins TRBV7-3 and TRBJ1-1; D uncertain. Per germline, CDR1 SGHTA and CDR2 FQGTGA. V lost 5 bases to trimming and J lost 0 bases, with 7 bases between them. The CDR3 has 13 residues. CDR3 nucleotide sequence: TGTGCCAGCAGCACGGCCCTGAACACTGAAGCTTTCTTT. Translation gives CASSTALNTEAFF. Full variable domain (remainder filled in from reference TRBV7-3 and TRBJ1-1): GAGVSQTPSNKVTEKGKYVELRCDPISGHTALYWYRQSLGQGPEFLIYFQGTGAADDSGLPNDRFFAVRPEGSVSTLKIQRTERGDSAVYLCASSTALNTEAFFGQGTRLTVV.

The chain joins TRBV2 to TRBJ2-1; 7 bases agree with TRBD1. Germline V CDR1 and CDR2: SNHLY, FYNNEI. V was pared by 8 bases and J by 6 bases, with 10 bases of the junction left unmatched. The CDR3 is 14 residues long. The CDR3 loop reads CASLQTGSINEQFF. The CDR3 nucleotides read TGTGCCAGCCTTCAGACAGGGTCCATCAATGAGCAGTTCTTC.

The V call is TRBV10-3, the J call TRBJ1-1; possibly TRBD1 for D (5 bases). V was cut by 0 bases and J by 0 bases, with 14 bases left in between. Germline-derived CDR1 and CDR2 are ENHRY and SYGVKD. CDR3 length: 17 residues. In DNA, the CDR3 is TGTGCCATCAGTGAGTCGGCGGGGCGACGAATGAACACTGAAGCTTTCTTT. This codes for CAISESAGRRMNTEAFF.